Below are 32 T cell receptor beta chains sequenced from a single sample in a study of T-cell memory formation after mild COVID-19. TCRdb itself ran the 5' RACE reads through MiXCR, one entry per CDR3 protein. Of about 400,000 distinct CDR3 sequences in the sample, less than 25% were seen once. The sequencing sample was made of PBMCs or a T cell subset sorted from them (not recorded which). These receptors all come from an adult woman who had mild COVID-19 (a few samples of this study predate the infection). Cell type and time point are not known.

CDR3 residues: CASSRQNSEQYF. In DNA, the CDR3 is TGTGCCAGCAGTCGACAGAATTCCGAGCAGTACTTC. This chain connects TRBV27 to TRBJ2-7; D is possibly TRBD1 (5 bases). From germline, CDR1 is MNHEY and CDR2 SMNVEV (reference sequence). The CDR3 has 12 residues. With 5 bases removed from V and 6 bases from J, the gap between germline ends came to 11 bases.

This chain connects TRBV27 to TRBJ1-5; 9 bases line up with TRBD1. With V trimmed by 5 bases and J by 7 bases, 12 bases remained unmatched. Germline V gene sequence: CDR1 MNHEY, CDR2 SMNVEV (reference sequence). The CDR3 extends over 16 amino acids. The CDR3 reads CASSRAGTGFEQPQHF. CDR3 bases: TGTGCCAGCAGTCGTGCCGGGACAGGGTTTGAGCAGCCCCAGCATTTT.

In this sample, this clonotype turned up a few times. The chain joins TRBV5-5 to TRBJ2-7, with 9 bases identical to TRBD1. The V and J ends lost 4 bases and 4 bases, in that order; junction bases with no gene match: 6. The CDR3 is made up of 14 amino acids. The germline V gene encodes CDR1 SGHKS and CDR2 YYEKEE (reference sequence). CDR3: CASSAGTGQYEQYF. The CDR3, as DNA: TGTGCCAGCAGCGCGGGGACAGGGCAATACGAGCAGTACTTC.

This clonotype was counted a few times. The V call is TRBV7-9, the J call TRBJ1-1, with unresolved D. This CDR3 has 14 residues. Germline V CDR1 and CDR2: SEHNR, FQNEAQ (reference sequence). The V end lost 4 bases, the J end lost 0 bases, and 9 bases lay between the germline ends. CDR3 sequence: CASSSRAVNTEAFF. In DNA, the CDR3 is TGTGCCAGCAGCTCGCGGGCGGTGAACACTGAAGCTTTCTTT.

This clonotype was observed many times. The CDR3: CASSTAPEQFF. The DNA of the CDR3 is TGTGCCAGCAGCACGGCCCCTGAGCAGTTCTTC. V gene TRBV12-3 or TRBV12-4 combines with J gene TRBJ2-1, with unresolved D. This CDR3 spans 11 amino acids. V was pared by 6 bases and J by 9 bases, with 9 bases between.

The table lists this clonotype with a few counts. V is TRBV29-1 and J is TRBJ2-1; D not resolved. The CDR3 covers 13 residues. The V end lost 3 bases, the J end lost 3 bases, and 9 bases lay between the germline ends. The germline V gene encodes CDR1 SQVTM and CDR2 ANQGSEA. CDR3 protein: CSVENPGYNEQFF. CDR3 DNA sequence: TGCAGCGTTGAGAATCCCGGCTACAATGAGCAGTTCTTC.

About this clonotype: The junction departs from the called germline gene at one end, perhaps through a read error. J is TRBJ2-1 and V is TRBV7-9; D is perhaps TRBD1 or TRBD2 (5 bases each). This CDR3 comprises 17 residues. Germline CDR1 SEHNR, CDR2 FQNEAQ (reference sequence). This CDR3 reads CASSSWGPTSSYTEQFF. The CDR3 bases are TGTGCCAGCAGCTCATGGGGACCTACGAGCTCCTACACTGAGCAGTTCTTC.

In its sample, this clonotype was seen a few times. The genes are TRBV7-6 and TRBJ2-5; 8 nucleotides agree with TRBD1. This CDR3 has 14 amino acids. The germline CDR1 and CDR2 sequences are SGHVS and FNYEAQ. J lost 4 bases, V lost 5 bases, and 6 bases had no gene match. CDR3: CASSPGTGLETQYF. CDR3 bases: TGTGCCAGCAGCCCTGGGACAGGACTAGAGACCCAGTACTTC.

The V and J genes are TRBV29-1 and TRBJ2-7; 9 bases agree with TRBD2. CDR1 is SQVTM and CDR2 is ANQGSEA in the germline V gene. J gave up 0 bases and V 6 bases, and 9 bases lay outside the gene matches. The CDR3 has 15 amino acids. As DNA, the CDR3 is TGCAGCGTACGGGGGACTAGCTCCCACTCCTACGAGCAGTACTTC. Translation: CSVRGTSSHSYEQYF.

This clonotype was recorded many times. V and J are TRBV9 and TRBJ2-3; no clear D. The CDR3 length is 14 residues. Trimming removed 2 bases from V and 0 bases from J, with 7 bases in between. Germline V gives CDR1 SGDLS, CDR2 YYNGEE. The CDR3 reads CASSVVLSTDTQYF. The CDR3 DNA sequence: TGTGCCAGCAGCGTGGTGTTAAGCACAGATACGCAGTATTTT.

The rearrangement joins TRBV12-3 or TRBV12-4 to TRBJ2-3; 11 bases fit TRBD2. This CDR3 is built from 16 residues. V was pared by 3 bases and J by 4 bases, with 6 bases of the junction left unmatched. The CDR3 spells CASSFFSGGASDTQYF. The CDR3 nucleotides are TGTGCCAGCAGTTTTTTTAGCGGGGGGGCCTCAGATACGCAGTATTTT.

CDR3 loop: CASSLAIGGILSYEQYF. DNA for the CDR3: TGTGCCAGCAGCTTAGCGATAGGGGGGATCCTCTCCTACGAGCAGTACTTC. The V and J genes are TRBV7-2 and TRBJ2-7; D may match TRBD1 or TRBD2 (6 bases each). Germline V gene sequence: CDR1 SGHTA, CDR2 FQGNSA. V was trimmed by 0 bases and J by 0 bases, leaving 15 bases between them. The CDR3 sequence is 17 residues long.

This clonotype showed up just a few times. The chain is built from TRBV6-5 and TRBJ2-7; D is ambiguous. Germline assignment: CDR1 MNHEY and CDR2 SVGAGI. V lost 2 bases, J lost 6 bases, and 14 bases lay in between. The CDR3 runs 14 residues. CDR3 nucleotides: TGTGCCAGCAGTTACCAGAACACCCCCACCGAGCAGTACTTC. Its translation is CASSYQNTPTEQYF.

This clonotype has a handful of counts. As DNA, the CDR3 is TGTGCCAGCAGCCCCTACAGGGGATCGAATTCACCCCTCCACTTT. Translating gives CASSPYRGSNSPLHF. The chain links TRBV7-8 to TRBJ1-6, with 7 bases aligning to TRBD1. This CDR3 comprises 15 residues. CDR1 is SGHVS and CDR2 is FQNEAQ in the germline V gene. Germline trimming cut 5 bases from V and 7 bases from J; bases unmatched to any gene: 8. The whole variable domain, remainder taken from reference TRBV7-8 and TRBJ1-6, is GAGVSQSPRYKVAKRGQDVALRCDPISGHVSLFWYQQALGQGPEFLTYFQNEAQLDKSGLPSDRFFAERPEGSVSTLKIQRTQQEDSAVYLCASSPYRGSNSPLHFGNGTRLTVT.

This chain links TRBV29-1 with TRBJ2-1; 10 nucleotides line up with TRBD2. The CDR3 is 13 residues long. Germline V lookup: CDR1 SQVTM, CDR2 ANQGSEA. The V and J ends lost 7 bases and 8 bases, in that order; junction bases with no gene match: 8. The DNA for the CDR3 is TGCAGCGCCCGAGCGGGAGGGCACGATGAGCAGTTCTTC. This codes for CSARAGGHDEQFF.

The rearrangement links TRBV19 to TRBJ1-1, with D possibly TRBD1 on 6 matching bases. The V end was cut by 5 bases, the J end by 1 base, with 14 bases between. CDR3 length equals 15 residues. The V gene's germline CDR1 is LNHDA and CDR2 SQIVND (reference sequence). In DNA form, the CDR3 reads TGTGCCAGTAGTGTCGCCGGGACATCGAACACTGAAGCTTTCTTT. It translates to CASSVAGTSNTEAFF.

This chain joins TRBV12-3 or TRBV12-4 and TRBJ2-3; 11 bases map to TRBD2. J lost 0 bases, V lost 4 bases, and 12 bases had no gene match. This CDR3 is built from 19 residues. This CDR3 is CASSSPSLAGGLSTDTQYF. In DNA, the CDR3 is TGTGCCAGCAGTTCCCCGAGTCTAGCGGGGGGACTTAGCACAGATACGCAGTATTTT.

This clonotype was seen a handful of times. The V and J genes are TRBV11-2 and TRBJ2-3; 10 positions match TRBD2. The CDR3 totals 16 residues. V lost 5 bases and J lost 5; bases outside the gene matches: 10. The V gene's germline CDR1 is SGHAT and CDR2 FQNNGV. The CDR3 DNA reads as TGTGCCAGCAGCCACCCCCAGCGGGGGGGCCTAGATACGCAGTATTTT. Its translation is CASSHPQRGGLDTQYF.

The V gene is TRBV30, the J gene TRBJ2-1; 8 bases fit TRBD1. In germline, CDR1 is GTSNPN, CDR2 SVGIG (reference sequence). V was pared by 2 bases and J by 13 bases, with 10 bases of the junction left unmatched. This CDR3 region has 13 residues. CDR3 DNA sequence: TGTGCCTGGAGTAAAGGGGTAGGGACAGGTCAGTTCTTC. It specifies CAWSKGVGTGQFF.

J is TRBJ2-7 and V is TRBV2; D may correspond to TRBD1 or TRBD2 (5 bases each). CDR1 and CDR2 from the germline V gene are SNHLY and FYNNEI. This CDR3 has 15 amino acids. V lost 7 bases and J lost 0, with 16 bases in between. The CDR3 nucleotides read TGTGCCAGCATCCTCGGGACCCTTAGCTCCTACGAGCAGTACTTC. As protein: CASILGTLSSYEQYF.

V gene TRBV10-3 combines with J gene TRBJ2-7; D not resolved. Germline V gene lookup returns CDR1 ENHRY and CDR2 SYGVKD. The CDR3 extends over 14 amino acids. Trimming cost V 2 bases and J 0 bases, with 8 bases left between them. CDR3: CAISEGTASYEQYF. The CDR3 DNA reads TGTGCCATCAGTGAGGGTACGGCCTCCTACGAGCAGTACTTC.

The chain couples TRBV2 to TRBJ1-6; D is unresolved. The CDR3 is 13 amino acids. V lost 4 bases and J 7 bases, leaving 8 bases between the germline ends. Germline CDR1 SNHLY, CDR2 FYNNEI. The CDR3 protein is CASSVTGNSPLHF. In DNA form, the CDR3 reads TGTGCCAGCAGTGTAACCGGGAATTCACCCCTCCACTTT. The full variable domain, with the rest looked up from reference TRBV2 and TRBJ1-6, is EPEVTQTPSHQVTQMGQEVILRCVPISNHLYFYWYRQILGQKVEFLVSFYNNEISEKSEIFDDQFSVERPDGSNFTLKIRSTKLEDSAMYFCASSVTGNSPLHFGNGTRLTVT.

This clonotype came up a few times. The rearrangement uses TRBV2 and TRBJ2-7; either TRBD1 or TRBD2 may fit D (5 bases each). CDR1 and CDR2 from the germline V gene are SNHLY and FYNNEI. V was pared by 7 bases and J by 5 bases, with 18 bases between. The CDR3 has 14 amino acids. The CDR3 spells CASTISGGTNEQYF. CDR3 sequence (DNA): TGTGCCAGCACCATCAGTGGGGGTACCAACGAGCAGTACTTC.

In this sample, this clonotype turned up many times. CDR3 amino acids: CASSPSVLAGGSTDTQYF. The CDR3 DNA sequence: TGTGCCAGCTCGCCGTCAGTCCTCGCGGGAGGCTCCACAGATACGCAGTATTTT. The J gene is TRBJ2-3, the V gene TRBV18, with TRBD2 identical over 8 bases. Germline CDR1 and CDR2: KGHSH and LQKENI. Trimming removed 6 bases from V and 2 bases from J; junction bases left unmatched: 16. The CDR3 totals 18 residues.

This clonotype was counted a few times. The rearrangement joins TRBV24-1 to TRBJ1-5, with D uncertain. The CDR3 is 13 residues long. Germline CDR1 reads KGHDR; CDR2 reads SFDVKD. The V gene lost 8 bases and the J gene lost 9 bases, with 16 bases spanning the gap. CDR3 sequence reads: CATNPGDPGPQHF. The CDR3 nucleotides are TGTGCCACCAATCCCGGAGACCCAGGGCCCCAGCATTTT.

This clonotype came up a few times. V usage is TRBV4-1 and J usage is TRBJ2-1, with TRBD1 identical over 11 bases. This CDR3 contains 14 residues. From germline, CDR1 is MGHRA and CDR2 YSYEKL. The J segment lost 7 bases and the V segment lost 3 bases, leaving 2 bases of the junction unmatched. DNA for the CDR3: TGCGCCAGCAGCCAGGGGACAGGGGGAAATGAGCAGTTCTTC. As protein: CASSQGTGGNEQFF.

This clonotype was picked up one time. V gene TRBV19 combines with J gene TRBJ2-1; 9 nucleotides agree with TRBD1. V lost 7 bases, J lost 7 bases, and 14 bases stayed unmatched. CDR3 length equals 16 residues. Looked up from germline, CDR1 is LNHDA and CDR2 is SQIVND (reference sequence). The CDR3 DNA follows: TGTGCCAGTAAGCGCACAGGGGGCGCGGATGGGAATGAGCAGTTCTTC. This sequence encodes CASKRTGGADGNEQFF.

This clonotype was picked up a small number of times. This sequence joins TRBV5-1 and TRBJ2-2, with D perhaps TRBD1 or TRBD2 (5 bases each). V lost 7 bases, J lost 0 bases, and 10 bases lay in between. Germline CDR1 SGHRS, CDR2 YFSETQ. This CDR3 region has 14 residues. As DNA, the CDR3 is TGCGCCAGCCGAATGGGGGCGAACACCGGGGAGCTGTTTTTT. Translated, it gives CASRMGANTGELFF.

This clonotype occurred a few times. J is TRBJ2-5 and V is TRBV12-3 or TRBV12-4, with 9 nucleotides matching TRBD2. The length of the CDR3 is 16 residues. The junction had 13 bases not matched to a gene; V was cut back by 6 bases and J by 5 bases. The CDR3 nucleotides are TGTGCCAGCAGCCGACTTAGCGGGAGCGGTAGGGAGACCCAGTACTTC. It yields the protein CASSRLSGSGRETQYF.

This clonotype came up a few times. The J gene is TRBJ1-1, the V gene TRBV15; a possible D gene is TRBD1 (5 bases). This CDR3 has 18 residues. V lost 1 base, J lost 5 bases, and 23 bases lay in between. The germline CDR1 and CDR2 sequences are LNHNV and YYDKDF (reference sequence). CDR3 nucleotides: TGTGCCACCAGCAGAGGAGTGGACAAGAAAAGGGTTGGGACTGAAGCTTTCTTT. Protein product: CATSRGVDKKRVGTEAFF.

The genes are TRBV20-1 and TRBJ2-1; 7 bases align to TRBD2. The CDR3 sequence is 15 residues long. Germline CDR1 reads DFQATT; CDR2 reads SNEGSKA (reference sequence). Trimming took 5 bases from V and 5 from J; bases not matched to a gene: 12. The CDR3 region is CSAVSGAGNHNEQFF. CDR3 DNA sequence: TGCAGTGCTGTGAGTGGAGCGGGGAACCACAATGAGCAGTTCTTC.

In its sample, this clonotype was seen a few times. The J gene is TRBJ2-3, the V gene TRBV4-1; 9 positions agree with TRBD2. Trimming removed 3 bases from V and 8 bases from J; junction bases left unmatched: 9. The CDR3 is 15 amino acids. In germline, CDR1 is MGHRA, CDR2 YSYEKL. The CDR3 loop reads CASSQLGLALGTQYF. The CDR3 DNA reads as TGCGCCAGCAGCCAGCTGGGACTAGCTTTGGGTACGCAGTATTTT.